This T cell receptor (beta chain) emerged from a study of shared T cell receptors in the human thymus. This clone appeared once. Trimming took 6 bases from V and 0 from J; bases not matched to a gene: 7. The CDR3 sequence is 17 residues long. The germline V gene has CDR1 SGHAT and CDR2 FQNNGV. Sequenced by immunoSEQ multiplex PCR; TCRdb stores in-frame clones only, minus some. The sample yields about 610,000 clones, approximately 87% seen once. The same sample was also used in a study of human thymus T cells. That source adds: During corrective heart surgery, resections were taken, and the thymus tissue came from them.

Sequenced sample: thymocytes. This sequence was found in a boy younger than two with a congenital heart defect. The chain has TRBV11-2 and TRBJ2-1; TRBD2 matches at 11 bases. CDR3 coding DNA: TGTGCCAGCAGTATAAGGGGACTAGCGGTCTCCTACAATGAGCAGTTCTTC. As protein: CASSIRGLAVSYNEQFF.